The clone carrying this T cell receptor beta chain appeared a few times. Sequenced by immunoSEQ multiplex PCR; TCRdb stores in-frame clones only, minus some. This sample carries under 3,000 clones, roughly nine tenths of them seen once, and the ten largest clones take more than 13%. The data were taken from a study of blood T cell dynamics during melanoma immunotherapy. The J segment lost 0 bases and the V segment lost 0 bases, leaving 5 bases of the junction unmatched. Germline V gene sequence: CDR1 KGHSH, CDR2 LQKENI. CDR3 length: 16 amino acids. Time point meaning: week 3, after first cycle of checkpoint inhibitor. At 12 weeks after first infusion, RECIST 1.1 defined response for most patients. No patient had earlier systemic cancer treatment, concurrent immunosuppressants, or another active cancer.

The TCR was taken from a human donor with melanoma. The rearrangement links TRBV18 to TRBJ2-7, with 7 bases that match TRBD1. The sequenced sample was blood, obtained from a patient treated with checkpoint blockade. CDR3 region: CASSPPYRGNSYEQYF. The CDR3, as DNA: TGTGCCAGCTCACCACCGTACAGGGGCAACTCCTACGAGCAGTACTTC.